This T cell receptor beta chain was documented in a study of shared T cell receptors in the human thymus. Trimming at V came to 0 bases and at J to 5 bases, leaving 2 bases not matched to a gene. The V gene's germline CDR1 is SNHLY and CDR2 FYNNEI. The CDR3 length is 14 residues. Some clones are missing from TCRdb's copy, which holds only in-frame ones; the method was immunoSEQ multiplex PCR. The sample records hundreds of thousands of clones, about four fifths being singletons. This same sample was also part of a study on human thymus T cells.

The sequence derives from a boy younger than two with a congenital heart defect. The rearrangement joins TRBV2 to TRBJ1-2, with 8 bases fitting TRBD1. Material: thymocytes. The CDR3 region is CASSEAGTGYGYTF. The CDR3 region has the DNA TGTGCCAGCAGTGAAGCTGGGACAGGATATGGCTACACCTTC.